Here is one T cell receptor (beta chain) with its context. This sample was included in a study of blood T cell repertoires in COVID-19. In the study overall: Researchers got acute and convalescent COVID-19 samples from the United States, Italy and Spain. T cells, B-cell-depleted T cells, or PBMCs supplied cDNA or gDNA.

Original processing notes: Amplification of reference gene primers provided the estimated nucleated cell counts. The table came from immunoSEQ multiplex PCR; TCRdb's copy has only in-frame clones and leaves some out. That table gives V, J and clone size, and the DNA gave D and trimming. The sample has about 150,000 clones; 76% are singletons. Trimming removed 0 bases from V and 7 bases from J, with 11 bases in between. Germline loops: CDR1 SGHRS, CDR2 YFSETQ. This CDR3 comprises 15 residues. The gene calls are TRBV5-1 and TRBJ1-6, with D possibly being TRBD1 (5 bases). The origin of this receptor is an elderly woman with acute or convalescent COVID-19. The source material was peripheral blood. The CDR3 DNA sequence: TGCGCCAGCAGCTTGGATCGGGGGTCCAATTCACCCCTCCACTTT. Amino acids: CASSLDRGSNSPLHF.